Detailed here is one T cell receptor beta chain. In the original workflow: For nucleated cells, counts were estimated from reference gene primer amplification. The data were produced by immunoSEQ multiplex PCR, yet TCRdb's version contains in-frame clones alone and is incomplete. V and J calls and clone size are as listed in that table; D and trimming were resolved from the DNA. The sample includes some 200,000 clones, more than 80% of them seen just once. This CDR3 is 12 amino acids long. Trimming took 1 base from V and 8 from J, leaving 8 bases between them. CDR1 and CDR2 from the germline V gene are SGHAT and FQNNGV. The data derive from a study of blood T cell repertoires in COVID-19. Study in general: Spain, Italy and the United States supplied samples that represented acute and convalescent COVID-19. From T cells, B-cell-depleted T cells, or PBMCs came the material, which was cDNA or gDNA.

Input material: peripheral blood. This clonotype originated in a man in his forties or fifties with acute or convalescent COVID-19. The genes are TRBV11-2 and TRBJ1-2, with D hard to call. Here the CDR3 reads CASSLVAPGYTF. The CDR3 DNA sequence: TGTGCCAGCAGCTTAGTGGCCCCAGGCTACACCTTC.